Below, one T cell receptor (beta chain) is given with its context. The antigen is unknown. The germline CDR1 and CDR2 sequences are SEHNR and FQNEAQ (reference sequence). V dropped 1 base and J dropped 3 bases, with 16 bases sitting between them. This CDR3 region has 16 residues. This specimen comes from a study of T cells in Graves' hyperthyroidism and ophthalmopathy. For the study at large: Blood was drawn when the patient was first diagnosed and still untreated.

Findings and caveats of the study: Clonotypes that were expanded in thyroid above 0.001 mostly appeared in blood too. Model predictions of ophthalmopathy came a median roughly 6.4 months before onset.

Researchers amplified the TCR beta CDR3 regions from RNA transcripts. Using the HTBI primer set, a first-round RT-PCR was run on the TCR CDR3. TCRdb itself ran the multiplex PCR reads through MiXCR, one entry per CDR3 protein. The sample contains about 640,000 distinct CDR3 sequences, under 25% of which appear only once. Sequenced input: blood. The chain carries TRBV7-9 and TRBJ2-7; weak D call: TRBD2 (6 bases). The clonotype originates from a man aged 25 to 40 with Graves' ophthalmopathy. The CDR3 protein is CASSLVSGRGYYEQYF. The CDR3 nucleotides are TGTGCCAGCAGCTTAGTAAGCGGGCGGGGATACTACGAGCAGTACTTC.